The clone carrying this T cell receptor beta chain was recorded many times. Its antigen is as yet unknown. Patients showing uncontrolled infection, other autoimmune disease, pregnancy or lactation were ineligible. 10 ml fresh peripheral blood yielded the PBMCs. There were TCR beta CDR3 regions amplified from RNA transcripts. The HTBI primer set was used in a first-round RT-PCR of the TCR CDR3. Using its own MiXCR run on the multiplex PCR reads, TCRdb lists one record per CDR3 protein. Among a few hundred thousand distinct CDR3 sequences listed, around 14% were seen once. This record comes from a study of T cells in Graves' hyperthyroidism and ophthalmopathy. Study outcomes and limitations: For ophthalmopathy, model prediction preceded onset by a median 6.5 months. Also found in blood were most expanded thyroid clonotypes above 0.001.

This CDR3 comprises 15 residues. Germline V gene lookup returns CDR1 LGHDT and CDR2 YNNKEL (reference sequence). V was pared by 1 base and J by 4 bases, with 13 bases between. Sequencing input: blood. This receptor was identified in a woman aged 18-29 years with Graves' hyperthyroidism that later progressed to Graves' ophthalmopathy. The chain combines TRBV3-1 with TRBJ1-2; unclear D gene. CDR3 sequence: CASSQVSGGPYGYTF. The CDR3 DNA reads TGTGCCAGCAGCCAAGTTTCGGGAGGGCCCTATGGCTACACCTTC.